Listed here are 20 T cell receptor beta chains from one sample, sequenced in a study of metastatic and nonmetastatic thyroid tumors (dated by TCRdb to about 2020). Before undergoing thyroid surgery, none of the patients had been given any kind of treatment. The library was made by PCR. The sequencer was an Illumina HiSeq 4000. TCRdb trimmed public reads at Q25 via fastp, called clones via MiXCR and kept in-frame beta chains. Within this sample are around 37,000 clones, with roughly 20% of them counted one time only. Together, the top ten hold 15% to 17% of the sample. Source material: blood. The origin of the receptors is a female donor with papillary thyroid cancer or a benign thyroid nodule (not recorded which). Some clones in this sample may be carry-over from other donors' samples.

J is TRBJ1-1 and V is TRBV30, with no clear D. Germline V gene lookup returns CDR1 GTSNPN and CDR2 SVGIG (reference sequence). The CDR3 spans 13 residues. Trimming left V 5 bases short and J 4 bases short, with 14 bases between. The CDR3 is CAWDAAASTEAFF. CDR3 nucleotide sequence: TGTGCCTGGGATGCAGCAGCGAGCACTGAAGCTTTCTTT.

This clone was seen repeatedly, ten times or more. The rearrangement uses TRBV6-1 and TRBJ1-1; D unclear. V gave up 10 bases and J gave up 4 bases, with 10 bases separating them. This CDR3 has 11 residues. The germline gives CDR1 MNHNS, CDR2 SASEGT. DNA of the CDR3: TGTGCCACCCACAGTGTCACTGAAGCTTTCTTT. Its translation is CATHSVTEAFF.

This clone was recorded many times. V gene TRBV2 combines with J gene TRBJ2-7, with 11 bases matching TRBD2. Unmatched junction bases numbered 7, after V lost 8 bases and J lost 1 base. The V gene's germline CDR1 is SNHLY and CDR2 FYNNEI. This CDR3 spans 15 amino acids. The CDR3 region is CASAVAGGGSYEQYF. The CDR3 nucleotides read TGTGCCAGCGCCGTAGCGGGAGGGGGGTCCTACGAGCAGTACTTC. The variable domain in full, with the rest retrieved from reference TRBV2 and TRBJ2-7, is EPEVTQTPSHQVTQMGQEVILRCVPISNHLYFYWYRQILGQKVEFLVSFYNNEISEKSEIFDDQFSVERPDGSNFTLKIRSTKLEDSAMYFCASAVAGGGSYEQYFGPGTRLTVT.

This chain joins TRBV20-1 and TRBJ2-7; 9 positions agree with TRBD2. The CDR3 has 13 amino acids. V shed 6 bases, J shed 2 bases, and the junction held 5 bases outside the gene matches. Germline V gives CDR1 DFQATT, CDR2 SNEGSKA (reference sequence). The CDR3 DNA follows: TGCAGTGCGAGACTAGCGGAGGCCTACGAGCAGTACTTC. It is translated as CSARLAEAYEQYF.

This clone was detected only once. J is TRBJ2-7 and V is TRBV18; D gene unclear. This CDR3 has 12 amino acids. V was cut by 2 bases and J by 1 base, with 3 bases left in between. Germline loops: CDR1 KGHSH, CDR2 LQKENI. CDR3 coding DNA: TGTGCCAGCTCACCAGGGTCCTACGAGCAGTACTTC. Protein sequence: CASSPGSYEQYF.

This clone was counted many times. The chain recombines TRBV5-1 with TRBJ2-5; unclear D gene. The CDR3 consists of 16 residues. V shed 4 bases and J shed 6 bases, with 22 bases lying between them. Germline lookup yields CDR1 SGHRS and CDR2 YFSETQ. The CDR3 loop is CASSAELTSGLKTQYF. The CDR3 bases are TGCGCCAGCAGCGCCGAGCTAACATCCGGGTTGAAGACCCAGTACTTC.

In the case of this clone: A much larger clone lies a single base off, so this may be a read error. Lacking the conserved final phenylalanine or tryptophan, this CDR3 likely reflects a read error. The V call is TRBV5-4, the J call TRBJ2-7; D not resolved. The germline V gene has CDR1 SGHNT and CDR2 YYREEE (reference sequence). V dropped 4 bases and J dropped 1 base, with 18 bases sitting between them. This CDR3 spans 16 amino acids. The CDR3 loop is CASSPPPVQSSYEQYS. CDR3 bases: TGTGCCAGCAGCCCCCCCCCGGTACAGTCATCCTACGAGCAGTACTCC.

This clone has ten or more counts. The V call is TRBV20-1, the J call TRBJ2-3; a possible D gene is TRBD2 (5 bases). Germline CDR1 DFQATT, CDR2 SNEGSKA (reference sequence). The CDR3 loop spans 14 amino acids. Between the trimmed V and J ends, which lost 6 bases and 2 bases, there was a span of 15 bases. In nucleotides, the CDR3 is TGCAGTGCAAGCAGCGGCGCCTTCACAGATACGCAGTATTTT. Protein sequence: CSASSGAFTDTQYF.

The chain couples TRBV19 to TRBJ2-6; possible D gene TRBD2, 5 bases. V was trimmed by 9 bases and J by 2 bases, leaving 20 bases between them. The germline CDR1 and CDR2 sequences are LNHDA and SQIVND (reference sequence). The CDR3 runs 17 residues. The CDR3 nucleotides are TGTGCCAGCAGCCAAGATTCACTAGGTGCTGGGGCCAACGTCCTGACTTTC. This translates into CASSQDSLGAGANVLTF.

The sample holds many counts of this clone. The genes are TRBV9 and TRBJ2-5; 8 bases map to TRBD2. CDR1 and CDR2 from the germline V gene are SGDLS and YYNGEE. The CDR3 runs 16 residues. Unmatched junction bases numbered 9, after V lost 4 bases and J lost 1 base. The CDR3 region is CASSPRGSGTQETQYF. The CDR3 coding sequence is TGTGCCAGCAGCCCCCGGGGTAGCGGGACCCAAGAGACCCAGTACTTC.

This clone was seen many times. The rearrangement uses TRBV30 and TRBJ1-2; TRBD1 matches at 9 bases. Germline V gene data show CDR1 as GTSNPN and CDR2 as SVGIG (reference sequence). Trimming removed 2 bases from V and 6 bases from J; junction bases left unmatched: 7. The CDR3 extends over 14 amino acids. CDR3 protein: CAWSSTGGANGYTF. The CDR3 DNA follows: TGTGCCTGGAGTTCAACAGGGGGCGCCAATGGCTACACCTTC.

This clone occurred many times. This sequence joins TRBV19 and TRBJ2-5, with TRBD1 matching over 7 bases. V shed 7 bases and J 4 bases; nucleotides not matched to a gene: 6. The V gene's germline CDR1 is LNHDA and CDR2 SQIVND (reference sequence). The CDR3 is made up of 13 amino acids. CDR3 protein: CASNRGTGETQYF. The CDR3 region has the DNA TGTGCCAGTAACAGGGGAACTGGAGAGACCCAGTACTTC.

This clone was seen repeatedly, ten times or more. The chain links TRBV27 to TRBJ2-1; D might be TRBD1 (5 bases). In germline, CDR1 is MNHEY, CDR2 SMNVEV (reference sequence). V was pared by 7 bases and J by 4 bases, with 20 bases between. The CDR3 has 16 residues. DNA of the CDR3: TGTGCCAGCAAGGGGCCACCCCTGGCTGCTTACAATGAGCAGTTCTTC. This codes for CASKGPPLAAYNEQFF.

There are many counts of this clone. The chain is built from TRBV28 and TRBJ2-2, with 8 bases that match TRBD2. J gave up 4 bases and V 3 bases, and 7 bases lay outside the gene matches. CDR3 length equals 16 residues. The germline V gene has CDR1 MDHEN and CDR2 SYDVKM. DNA of the CDR3: TGTGCCAGCAGTTTTAGTCTAGCGGGCGGCACCGGGGAGCTGTTTTTT. Its translation is CASSFSLAGGTGELFF.

This clone is medium-sized (0.01 to 0.1%) in the sample. The J gene is TRBJ2-7, the V gene TRBV6-1; the D is unclear. The length of the CDR3 is 13 residues. With 0 bases removed from V and 3 bases from J, the gap between germline ends came to 6 bases. Germline CDR1 reads MNHNS; CDR2 reads SASEGT. This CDR3 reads CASSEAQSYEQYF. Written as DNA, the CDR3 is TGTGCCAGCAGTGAAGCCCAGAGCTACGAGCAGTACTTC.

This clone was counted a few times. The chain recombines TRBV6-1 with TRBJ2-7; D not certain. CDR3 length: 15 residues. From germline, CDR1 is MNHNS and CDR2 SASEGT. Trimming shortened V by 2 bases and J by 6 bases, and 17 bases separated the two germline ends. The CDR3, as DNA: TGTGCCAGCAGTGAAAATGGTTTCAGAAACGCCGAGCAGTACTTC. Its protein is CASSENGFRNAEQYF.

This clone has just a few counts. The V call is TRBV19, the J call TRBJ2-2; D is possibly TRBD2 (6 bases). The CDR3 is 16 residues long. The V gene lost 4 bases and the J gene lost 1 base, with 13 bases spanning the gap. CDR1 is LNHDA and CDR2 is SQIVND in the germline V gene (reference sequence). Here the CDR3 DNA reads TGTGCCAGTAGTAATCGGCGACTAGTGAACACCGGGGAGCTGTTTTTT. Protein sequence: CASSNRRLVNTGELFF.

The chain carries TRBV20-1 and TRBJ2-1; D gene ambiguous. This CDR3 has 11 amino acids. Germline V lookup: CDR1 DFQATT, CDR2 SNEGSKA (reference sequence). Trimming shortened V by 5 bases and J by 5 bases, and 7 bases separated the two germline ends. The DNA of the CDR3 is TGCAGTGCTTATACTGACAATGAGCAGTTCTTC. Its translation: CSAYTDNEQFF.

J is TRBJ2-3 and V is TRBV19, with D possibly being TRBD1 or TRBD2 (5 bases each). CDR1 is LNHDA, CDR2 SQIVND, per germline (reference sequence). CDR3 size: 13 residues. V was trimmed by 3 bases and J by 2 bases, leaving 6 bases between them. The CDR3 region is CASSMGTTDTQYF. The CDR3 DNA is TGTGCCAGTAGTATGGGGACCACAGATACGCAGTATTTT.

The chain uses TRBV5-1 and TRBJ1-2, with TRBD1 matching 10 bases. CDR3 length: 16 residues. V shed 0 bases, J shed 8 bases, and the junction held 10 bases outside the gene matches. The V gene's germline CDR1 is SGHRS and CDR2 YFSETQ. Here the CDR3 reads CASSLGKGTGARGYTF. The CDR3 nucleotides are TGCGCCAGCAGCTTGGGAAAAGGGACAGGGGCCAGGGGCTACACCTTC.